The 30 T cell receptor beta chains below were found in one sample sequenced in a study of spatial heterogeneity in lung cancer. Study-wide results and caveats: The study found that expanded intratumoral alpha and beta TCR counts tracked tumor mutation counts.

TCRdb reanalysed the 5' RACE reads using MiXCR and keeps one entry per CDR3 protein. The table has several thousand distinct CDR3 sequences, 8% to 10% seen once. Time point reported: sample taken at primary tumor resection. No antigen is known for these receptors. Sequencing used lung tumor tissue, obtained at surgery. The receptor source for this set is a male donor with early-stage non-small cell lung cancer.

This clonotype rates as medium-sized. Here the CDR3 DNA reads TGTGCCAGTAGTATAGGGGGGGCTGGTCAGCCCCAGCATTTT. Its protein is CASSIGGAGQPQHF. V and J are TRBV19 and TRBJ1-5, with D possibly being TRBD1 (6 bases). Trimming took off 1 base at V and 6 bases at J, with 10 bases between the two ends. Germline V gene sequence: CDR1 LNHDA, CDR2 SQIVND (reference sequence). The CDR3 has 14 residues.

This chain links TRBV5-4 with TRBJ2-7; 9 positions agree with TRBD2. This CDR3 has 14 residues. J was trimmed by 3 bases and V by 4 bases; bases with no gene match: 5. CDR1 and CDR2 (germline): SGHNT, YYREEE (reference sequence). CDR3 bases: TGTGCCAGCAGCCGAAGCGGGGGGCTCTACGAGCAGTACTTC. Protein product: CASSRSGGLYEQYF.

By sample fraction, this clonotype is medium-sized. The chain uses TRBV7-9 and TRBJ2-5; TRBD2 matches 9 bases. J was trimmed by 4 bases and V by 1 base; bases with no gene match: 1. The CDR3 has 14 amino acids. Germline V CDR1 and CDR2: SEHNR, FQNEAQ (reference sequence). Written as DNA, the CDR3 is TGTGCCAGCAGCTTAGGAGCGGGGGGAGAGACCCAGTACTTC. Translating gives CASSLGAGGETQYF.

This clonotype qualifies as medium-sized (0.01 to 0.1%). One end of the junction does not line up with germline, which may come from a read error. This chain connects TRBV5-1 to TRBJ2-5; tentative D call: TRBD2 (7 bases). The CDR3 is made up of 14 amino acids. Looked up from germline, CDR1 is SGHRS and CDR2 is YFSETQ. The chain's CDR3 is CASTLGGGEETQYF. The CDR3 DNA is TGCGCCAGCACCTTGGGCGGGGGCGAAGAGACCCAGTACTTC.

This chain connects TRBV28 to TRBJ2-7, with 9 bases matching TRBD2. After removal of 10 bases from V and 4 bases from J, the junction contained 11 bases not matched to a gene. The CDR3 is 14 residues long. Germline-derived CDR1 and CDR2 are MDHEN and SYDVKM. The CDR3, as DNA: TGTGCCACCGGTAGCGGGAGCAAACTTTACGAGCAGTACTTC. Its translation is CATGSGSKLYEQYF.

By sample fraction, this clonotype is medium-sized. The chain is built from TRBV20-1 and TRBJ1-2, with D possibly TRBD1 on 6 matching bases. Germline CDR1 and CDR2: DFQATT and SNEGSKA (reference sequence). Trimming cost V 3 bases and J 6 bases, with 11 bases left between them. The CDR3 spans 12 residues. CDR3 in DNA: TGCAGTGCTAGTCCTCCAGGGGATGGCTACACCTTC. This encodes CSASPPGDGYTF.

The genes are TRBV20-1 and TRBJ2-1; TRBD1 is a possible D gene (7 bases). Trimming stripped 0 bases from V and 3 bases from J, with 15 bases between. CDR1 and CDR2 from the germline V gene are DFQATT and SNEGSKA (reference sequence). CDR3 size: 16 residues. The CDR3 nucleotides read TGCAGTGCTAGAGATCAACAGGGGAGGCACTACAATGAGCAGTTCTTC. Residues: CSARDQQGRHYNEQFF.

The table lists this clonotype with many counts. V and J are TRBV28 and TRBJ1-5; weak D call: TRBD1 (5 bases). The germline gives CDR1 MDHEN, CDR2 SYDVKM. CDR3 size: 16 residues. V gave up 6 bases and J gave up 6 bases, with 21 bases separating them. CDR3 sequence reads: CASSRLWGGEGQPQHF. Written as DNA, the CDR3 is TGTGCCAGCAGCCGCCTTTGGGGAGGGGAGGGTCAGCCCCAGCATTTT.

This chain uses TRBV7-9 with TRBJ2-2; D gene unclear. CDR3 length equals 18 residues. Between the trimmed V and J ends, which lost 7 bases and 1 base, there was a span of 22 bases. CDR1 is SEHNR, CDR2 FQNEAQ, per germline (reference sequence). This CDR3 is CASTQRSTPARNTGELFF. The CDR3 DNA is TGTGCCAGCACCCAACGATCGACACCCGCGAGGAACACCGGGGAGCTGTTTTTT.

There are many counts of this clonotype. The CDR3: CAWSVGSVYEQYF. Written as DNA, the CDR3 is TGTGCCTGGAGTGTAGGGTCAGTCTACGAGCAGTACTTC. This rearrangement joins TRBV30 to TRBJ2-7; no definite D call. The V end lost 0 bases, the J end lost 3 bases, and 9 bases lay between the germline ends. This CDR3 spans 13 amino acids. Germline CDR1 is GTSNPN and CDR2 is SVGIG (reference sequence).

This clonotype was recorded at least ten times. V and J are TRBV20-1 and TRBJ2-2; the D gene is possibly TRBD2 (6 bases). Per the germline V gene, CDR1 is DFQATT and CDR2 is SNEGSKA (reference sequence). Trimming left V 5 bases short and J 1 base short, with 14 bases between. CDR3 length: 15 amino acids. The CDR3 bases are TGCAGTGCTTCCACCGGGACTCAGAACACCGGGGAGCTGTTTTTT. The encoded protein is CSASTGTQNTGELFF.

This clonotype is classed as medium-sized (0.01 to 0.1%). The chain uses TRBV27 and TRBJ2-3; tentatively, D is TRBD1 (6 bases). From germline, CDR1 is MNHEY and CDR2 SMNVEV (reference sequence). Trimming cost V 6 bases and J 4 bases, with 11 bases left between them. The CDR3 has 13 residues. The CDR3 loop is CASRHRVPDTQYF. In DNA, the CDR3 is TGTGCCAGCAGGCACAGGGTCCCAGATACGCAGTATTTT.

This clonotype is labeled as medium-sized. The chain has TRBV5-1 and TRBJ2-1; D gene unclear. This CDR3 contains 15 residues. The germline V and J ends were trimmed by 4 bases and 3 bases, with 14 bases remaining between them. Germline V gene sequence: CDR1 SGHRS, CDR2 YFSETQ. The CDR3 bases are TGCGCCAGCAGCCCCTATTCTAACGGCTACAATGAGCAGTTCTTC. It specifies CASSPYSNGYNEQFF.

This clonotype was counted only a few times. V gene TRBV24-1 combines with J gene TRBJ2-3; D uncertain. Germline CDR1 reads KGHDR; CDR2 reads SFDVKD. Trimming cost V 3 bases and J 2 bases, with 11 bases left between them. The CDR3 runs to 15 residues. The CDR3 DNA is TGTGCCACCAGTGATAAAACAGCTACCACAGATACGCAGTATTTT. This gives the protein CATSDKTATTDTQYF.

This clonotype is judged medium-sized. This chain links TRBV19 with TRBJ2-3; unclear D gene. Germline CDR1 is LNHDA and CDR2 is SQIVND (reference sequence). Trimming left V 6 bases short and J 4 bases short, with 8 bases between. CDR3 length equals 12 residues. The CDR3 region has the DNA TGTGCCAGTAGCTCAATAGCAGATACGCAGTATTTT. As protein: CASSSIADTQYF.

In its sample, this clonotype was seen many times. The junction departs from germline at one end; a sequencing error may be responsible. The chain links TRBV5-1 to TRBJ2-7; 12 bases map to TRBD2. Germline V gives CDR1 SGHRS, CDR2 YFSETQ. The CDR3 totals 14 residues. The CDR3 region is CTSSLAGGPHEQYF. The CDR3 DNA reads TGCACCAGCAGCCTAGCGGGAGGGCCCCACGAGCAGTACTTC. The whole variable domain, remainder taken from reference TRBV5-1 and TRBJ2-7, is KAGVTQTPRYLIKTRGQQVTLSCSPISGHRSVSWYQQTPGQGLQFLFEYFSETQRNKGNFPGRFSGRQFSNSRSEMNVSTLELGDSALYLCTSSLAGGPHEQYFGPGTRLTVT.

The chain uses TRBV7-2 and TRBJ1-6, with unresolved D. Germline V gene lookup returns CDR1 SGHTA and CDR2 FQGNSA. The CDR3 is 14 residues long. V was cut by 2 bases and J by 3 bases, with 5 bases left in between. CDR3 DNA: TGTGCCAGCAGCTTAAGAGGCTATAATTCACCCCTCCACTTT. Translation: CASSLRGYNSPLHF.

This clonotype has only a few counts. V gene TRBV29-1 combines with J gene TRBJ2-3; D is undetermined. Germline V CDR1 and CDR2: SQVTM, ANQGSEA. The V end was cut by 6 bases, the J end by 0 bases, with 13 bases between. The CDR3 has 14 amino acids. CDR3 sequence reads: CSVRLTTSTDTQYF. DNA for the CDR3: TGCAGCGTCAGACTCACCACTAGCACAGATACGCAGTATTTT.

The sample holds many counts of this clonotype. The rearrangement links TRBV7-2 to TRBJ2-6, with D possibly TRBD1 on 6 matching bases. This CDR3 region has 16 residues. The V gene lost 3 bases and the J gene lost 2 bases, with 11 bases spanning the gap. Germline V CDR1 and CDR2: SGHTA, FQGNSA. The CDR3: CASSLGPGAGANVLTF. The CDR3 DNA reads TGTGCCAGCAGCTTGGGGCCAGGGGCTGGGGCCAACGTCCTGACTTTC.

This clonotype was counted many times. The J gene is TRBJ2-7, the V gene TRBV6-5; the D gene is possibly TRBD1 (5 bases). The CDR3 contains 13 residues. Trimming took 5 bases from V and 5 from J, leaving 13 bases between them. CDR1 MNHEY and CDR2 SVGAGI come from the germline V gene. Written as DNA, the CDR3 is TGTGCCAGCAGTCAGGGTAGGGGTAACGAGCAGTACTTC. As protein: CASSQGRGNEQYF.

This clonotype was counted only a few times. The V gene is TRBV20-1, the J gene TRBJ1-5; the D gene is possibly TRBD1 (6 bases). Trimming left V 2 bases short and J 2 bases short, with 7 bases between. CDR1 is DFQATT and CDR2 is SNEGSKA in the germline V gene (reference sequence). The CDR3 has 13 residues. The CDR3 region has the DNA TGCAGTGCTAGACGACAGGGCAATCAGCCCCAGCATTTT. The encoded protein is CSARRQGNQPQHF.

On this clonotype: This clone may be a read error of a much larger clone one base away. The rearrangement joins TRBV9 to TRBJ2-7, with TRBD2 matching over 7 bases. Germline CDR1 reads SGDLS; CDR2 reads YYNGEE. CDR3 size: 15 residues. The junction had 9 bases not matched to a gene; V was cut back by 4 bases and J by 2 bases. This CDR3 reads CASSIGRAGPYEQYF. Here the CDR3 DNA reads TGTGCCAGCAGCATCGGACGAGCGGGGCCCTACGAGCAGTACTTC. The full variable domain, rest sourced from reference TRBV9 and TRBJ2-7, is DSGVTQTPKHLITATGQRVTLRCSPRSGDLSVYWYQQSLDQGLQFLIQYYNGEERAKGNILERFSAQQFPDLHSELNLSSLELGDSALYFCASSIGRAGPYEQYFGPGTRLTVT.

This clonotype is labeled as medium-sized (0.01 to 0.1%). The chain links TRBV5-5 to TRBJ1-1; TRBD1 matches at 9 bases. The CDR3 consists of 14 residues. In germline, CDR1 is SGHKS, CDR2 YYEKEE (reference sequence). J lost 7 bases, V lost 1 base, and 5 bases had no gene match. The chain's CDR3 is CASSLRTGEYEAFF. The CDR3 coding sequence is TGTGCCAGCAGCTTGAGGACAGGGGAATATGAAGCTTTCTTT.

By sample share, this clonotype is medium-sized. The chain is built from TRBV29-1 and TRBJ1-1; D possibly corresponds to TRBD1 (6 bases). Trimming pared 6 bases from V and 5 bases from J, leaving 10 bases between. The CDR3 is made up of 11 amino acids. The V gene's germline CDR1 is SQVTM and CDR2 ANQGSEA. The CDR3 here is CSVAQGTEAFF. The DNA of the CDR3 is TGCAGCGTCGCACAGGGAACTGAAGCTTTCTTT.

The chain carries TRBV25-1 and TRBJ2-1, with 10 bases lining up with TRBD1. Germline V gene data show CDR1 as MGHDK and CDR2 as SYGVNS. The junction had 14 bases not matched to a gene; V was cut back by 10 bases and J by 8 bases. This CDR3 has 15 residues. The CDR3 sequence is CATSTDRGAGYEQFF. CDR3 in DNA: TGTGCCACCTCCACGGACAGGGGGGCCGGGTATGAGCAGTTCTTC.

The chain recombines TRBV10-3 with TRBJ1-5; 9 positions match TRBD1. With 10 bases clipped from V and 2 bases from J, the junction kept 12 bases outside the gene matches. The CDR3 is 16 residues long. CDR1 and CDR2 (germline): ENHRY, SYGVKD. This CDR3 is CATSDRGVSGNQPQHF. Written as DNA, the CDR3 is TGTGCCACCTCGGACAGGGGAGTATCGGGCAATCAGCCCCAGCATTTT.

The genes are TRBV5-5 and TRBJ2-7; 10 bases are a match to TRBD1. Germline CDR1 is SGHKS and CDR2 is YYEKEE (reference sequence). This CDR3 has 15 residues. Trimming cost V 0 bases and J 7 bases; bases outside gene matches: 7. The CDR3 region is CASSLAGQGLMEQYF. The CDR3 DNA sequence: TGTGCCAGCAGCTTGGCGGGACAGGGGCTAATGGAGCAGTACTTC.

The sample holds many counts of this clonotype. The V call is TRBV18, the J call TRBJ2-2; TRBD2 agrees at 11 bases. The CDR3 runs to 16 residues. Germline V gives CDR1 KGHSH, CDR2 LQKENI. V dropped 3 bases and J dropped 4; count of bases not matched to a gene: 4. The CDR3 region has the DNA TGTGCCAGCTCACCCGGACTAGCGGGTTCCACCGGGGAGCTGTTTTTT. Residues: CASSPGLAGSTGELFF.

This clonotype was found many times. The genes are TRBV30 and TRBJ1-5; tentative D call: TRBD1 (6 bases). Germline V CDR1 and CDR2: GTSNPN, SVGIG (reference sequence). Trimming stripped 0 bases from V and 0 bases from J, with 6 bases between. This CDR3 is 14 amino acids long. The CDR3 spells CAWSVGGSNQPQHF. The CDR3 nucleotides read TGTGCCTGGAGTGTAGGGGGTAGCAATCAGCCCCAGCATTTT.

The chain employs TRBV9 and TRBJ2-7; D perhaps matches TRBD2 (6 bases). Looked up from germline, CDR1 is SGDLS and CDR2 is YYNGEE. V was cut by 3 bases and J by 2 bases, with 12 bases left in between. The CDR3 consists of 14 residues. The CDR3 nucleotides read TGTGCCAGCAGCGCGGGGCGGGGCCCCTACGAGCAGTACTTC. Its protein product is CASSAGRGPYEQYF. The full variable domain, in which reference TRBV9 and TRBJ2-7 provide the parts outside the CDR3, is DSGVTQTPKHLITATGQRVTLRCSPRSGDLSVYWYQQSLDQGLQFLIQYYNGEERAKGNILERFSAQQFPDLHSELNLSSLELGDSALYFCASSAGRGPYEQYFGPGTRLTVT.